The entry that follows covers one T cell receptor beta chain sequence. TCRdb reprocessed the 5' RACE reads with MiXCR, giving one entry per CDR3 protein. The sample yields approximately 40,000 distinct CDR3 sequences, about 7.4% seen once. The data belong to a study of chronic HIV infection and antiretroviral therapy. The V end lost 1 base, the J end lost 1 base, and 10 bases lay between the germline ends. This CDR3 has 15 amino acids. CDR1 and CDR2 from the germline V gene are SSHAT and FNYEAQ (reference sequence). The receptor was isolated from an adult who had HIV and had not received antiretroviral therapy, or was an uninfected healthy control (not recorded which). Sequenced input: peripheral blood. The chain uses TRBV7-7 and TRBJ1-1; D perhaps matches TRBD1 (6 bases). The CDR3 bases are TGTGCCAGCAGCTTAGAATACAGGGAGAACACTGAAGCTTTCTTT. Translating gives CASSLEYRENTEAFF.